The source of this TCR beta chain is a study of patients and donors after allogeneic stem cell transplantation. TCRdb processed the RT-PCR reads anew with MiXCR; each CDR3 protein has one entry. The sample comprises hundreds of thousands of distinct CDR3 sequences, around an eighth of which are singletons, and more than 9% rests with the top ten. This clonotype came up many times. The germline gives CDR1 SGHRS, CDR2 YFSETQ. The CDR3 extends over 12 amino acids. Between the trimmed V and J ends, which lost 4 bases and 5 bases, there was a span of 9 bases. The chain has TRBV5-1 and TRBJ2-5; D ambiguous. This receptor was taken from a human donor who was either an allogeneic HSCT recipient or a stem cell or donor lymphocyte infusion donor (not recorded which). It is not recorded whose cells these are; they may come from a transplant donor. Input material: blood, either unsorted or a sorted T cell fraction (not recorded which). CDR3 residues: CASSTEGETQYF. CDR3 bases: TGCGCCAGCAGCACCGAAGGCGAGACCCAGTACTTC.